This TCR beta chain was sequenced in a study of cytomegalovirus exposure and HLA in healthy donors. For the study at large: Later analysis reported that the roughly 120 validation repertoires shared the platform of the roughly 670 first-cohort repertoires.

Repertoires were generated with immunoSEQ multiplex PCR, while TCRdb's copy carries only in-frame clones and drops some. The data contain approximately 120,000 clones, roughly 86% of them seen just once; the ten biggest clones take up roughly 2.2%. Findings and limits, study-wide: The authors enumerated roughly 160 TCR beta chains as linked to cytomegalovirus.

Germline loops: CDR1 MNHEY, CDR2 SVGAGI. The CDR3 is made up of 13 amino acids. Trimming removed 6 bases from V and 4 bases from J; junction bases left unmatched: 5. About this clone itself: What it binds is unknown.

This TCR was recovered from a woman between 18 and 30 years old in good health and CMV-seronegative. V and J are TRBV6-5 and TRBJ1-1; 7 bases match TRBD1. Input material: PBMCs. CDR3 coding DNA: TGTGCCAGCAGCCGACAGGGTTTCACTGAAGCTTTCTTT. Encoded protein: CASSRQGFTEAFF.